The 7 T cell receptor beta chains given below trace back to one sample, sequenced in a study of regulatory T cells in long-lasting Graves disease. Time point in this sample: persistent/refractory GD, antithyroid drugs over 5 years with positive TRAb. The TCR library was made from RNA extracted from PBMCs. iRepertoire HTBI primers and Arm-PCR of CDR3 regions built TCR beta libraries. MiXCR, run by TCRdb on the multiplex PCR reads, gives a single entry per CDR3 protein. The data show some 450,000 distinct CDR3 sequences, roughly a quarter seen once. This sample comprised peripheral blood mononuclear cells (PBMCs), obtained when the disease was refractory, from a patient treated with antithyroid drugs. The receptors here all came from a female donor with Graves disease.

This clonotype was picked up a small number of times. This sequence joins TRBV10-3 and TRBJ2-7, with a tentative D call TRBD2 (5 bases). This CDR3 is built from 14 residues. Trimming removed 0 bases at V and 3 bases at J, with 9 bases between. Germline V gives CDR1 ENHRY, CDR2 SYGVKD. The CDR3 loop is CAISESTGSYEQYF. The CDR3, as DNA: TGTGCCATCAGTGAGTCGACGGGGAGCTACGAGCAGTACTTC.

Ten or more counts support this clonotype. The chain couples TRBV28 to TRBJ1-5, with D uncertain. Germline V gives CDR1 MDHEN, CDR2 SYDVKM. This CDR3 contains 16 residues. Deletions cut 2 bases from V and 4 bases from J, with 15 bases between. The CDR3 reads CASSLLGSGGNQPQHF. The DNA for the CDR3 is TGTGCCAGCAGTTTACTGGGTTCCGGCGGAAATCAGCCCCAGCATTTT.

At least ten counts were recorded for this clonotype. The chain employs TRBV2 and TRBJ2-7; D unclear. Germline lookup yields CDR1 SNHLY and CDR2 FYNNEI. The CDR3 has 12 amino acids. The V end was cut by 4 bases, the J end by 1 base, with 5 bases between. CDR3 DNA sequence: TGTGCCAGCAGTGGGGGATCCTACGAGCAGTACTTC. This gives the protein CASSGGSYEQYF.

J is TRBJ2-1 and V is TRBV30; D remains ambiguous. The ends were cut back, 5 bases at V and 7 bases at J, with 15 bases in the middle. The CDR3 extends over 13 amino acids. Germline CDR1 and CDR2: GTSNPN and SVGIG (reference sequence). The CDR3 nucleotides are TGTGCCTGGGGCGCCAATGTGGGTAATGAGCAGTTCTTC. Amino acids: CAWGANVGNEQFF. The variable domain in full, with the rest retrieved from reference TRBV30 and TRBJ2-1, is SQTIHQWPATLVQPVGSPLSLECTVEGTSNPNLYWYRQAAGRGLQLLFYSVGIGQISSEVPQNLSASRPQDRQFILSSKKLLLSDSGFYLCAWGANVGNEQFFGPGTRLTVL.

The chain links TRBV2 to TRBJ2-2, with D unclear. Germline CDR1 SNHLY, CDR2 FYNNEI. V was trimmed by 6 bases and J by 6 bases, leaving 11 bases between them. The CDR3 is 13 residues long. This CDR3 reads CASSQENPGELFF. In DNA, the CDR3 is TGTGCCAGCAGCCAGGAAAATCCCGGGGAGCTGTTTTTT.

The sample holds many counts of this clonotype. V gene TRBV12-3 or TRBV12-4 combines with J gene TRBJ1-2; D is perhaps TRBD1 (5 bases). Trimming stripped 5 bases from V and 8 bases from J, with 12 bases between. There are 12 residues in the CDR3. The CDR3 DNA reads TGTGCCAGCAGTCTCGTCCAGGGCGGCTACACCTTC. Translation: CASSLVQGGYTF.

The table lists this clonotype with a few counts. The chain employs TRBV6-1 and TRBJ1-4, with 7 bases fitting TRBD1. The CDR3 covers 13 residues. V lost 8 bases and J lost 8; bases outside the gene matches: 8. Germline V gene data show CDR1 as MNHNS and CDR2 as SASEGT. The CDR3: CASHRGGGEKLFF. The CDR3 DNA reads as TGTGCCAGCCACAGGGGAGGAGGGGAAAAACTGTTTTTT.